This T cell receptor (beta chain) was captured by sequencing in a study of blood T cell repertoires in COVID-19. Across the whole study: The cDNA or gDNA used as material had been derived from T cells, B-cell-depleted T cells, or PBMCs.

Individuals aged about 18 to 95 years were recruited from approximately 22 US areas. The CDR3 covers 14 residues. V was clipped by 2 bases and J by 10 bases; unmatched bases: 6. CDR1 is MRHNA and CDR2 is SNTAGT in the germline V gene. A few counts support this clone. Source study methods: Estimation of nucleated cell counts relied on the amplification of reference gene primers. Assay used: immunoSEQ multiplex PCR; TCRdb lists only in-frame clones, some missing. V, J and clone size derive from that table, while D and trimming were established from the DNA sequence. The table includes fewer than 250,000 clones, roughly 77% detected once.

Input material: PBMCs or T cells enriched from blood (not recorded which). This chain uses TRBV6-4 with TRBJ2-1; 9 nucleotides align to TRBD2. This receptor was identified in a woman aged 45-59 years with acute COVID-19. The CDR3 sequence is CASSDGRGGEEQFF. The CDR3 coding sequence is TGTGCCAGCAGTGACGGGCGGGGGGGCGAGGAGCAGTTCTTC.